A selection of T cell receptor beta chains follows, all from one sample in a study of blood T cell repertoires in COVID-19. Produced via immunoSEQ multiplex PCR; TCRdb's table is partial and in-frame only. The table records approximately 500,000 clones, over 75% of them present only once. The sequenced material came from PBMCs or T cells enriched from blood (not recorded which). The receptor set was obtained from a woman aged 35 to 49 who had recovered from COVID-19. CDR3s include the opening cysteine and the closing phenylalanine or tryptophan. The order of the fields is D gene, V gene, CDR3 length, J gene, clone size, CDR3 protein, CDR3 DNA. A D gene is named only where the DNA matches it firmly. Not all rows give a size; the values are once, few, many and, for expanded clones, a class.

>TRBD1|TRBV18|14|TRBJ1-1|NA
CASLDRDRGLEAFF
TGTGCCAGCTTGGACCGGGACAGGGGGCTTGAAGCTTTCTTT
>TRBD2|TRBV2|17|TRBJ2-1|NA
CASRDSKGLAGWDEQFF
TGTGCCAGCAGGGACAGTAAGGGACTAGCGGGATGGGATGAGCAGTTCTTC
>TRBD2|TRBV5-4|15|TRBJ2-7|once
CASSLATSGTSQQYF
TGTGCCAGCAGCTTGGCGACTAGCGGGACCTCTCAGCAGTACTTC
>NA|TRBV5-4|14|TRBJ1-4|few
CASSLAATNEKLFF
TGTGCCAGCAGCTTGGCTGCAACTAATGAAAAACTGTTTTTT
>NA|TRBV18|18|TRBJ2-3|NA
CASSPRRRDGLLTDTQYF
TGTGCCAGCTCACCTCGGCGCAGGGATGGCTTACTCACAGATACGCAGTATTTT
>NA|TRBV2|14|TRBJ1-5|NA
CASSGGDFNQPQHF
TGTGCCAGCAGTGGGGGGGATTTCAATCAGCCCCAGCATTTT
>NA|TRBV27|20|TRBJ2-2|NA
CASSLFARVVLRTGAGELFF
TGTGCCAGCAGTTTATTCGCCAGGGTAGTCCTTCGTACGGGGGCCGGGGAGCTGTTTTTT
>TRBD2|TRBV5-6|15|TRBJ2-5|NA
CASSLSGDFQETQYF
TGTGCCAGCAGCTTGAGCGGGGATTTCCAAGAGACCCAGTACTTC
>TRBD1|TRBV12-5|18|TRBJ2-2|NA
CASGSRTGNWGVTGELFF
TGTGCTAGTGGTTCAAGGACAGGGAACTGGGGGGTCACCGGGGAGCTGTTTTTT
>NA|TRBV20-1|13|TRBJ1-1|NA
CSASFLDFVEAFF
TGCAGTGCTAGTTTTCTAGATTTTGTTGAAGCTTTCTTT
>NA|TRBV11-2|12|TRBJ2-2|NA
CASTPNTGELFF
TGTGCCAGCACCCCAAACACCGGGGAGCTGTTTTTT
>TRBD2|TRBV27|19|TRBJ2-1|NA
CASSSLAGVLRGSYNEQFF
TGTGCCAGCAGTTCATTAGCGGGAGTATTACGGGGTTCCTACAATGAGCAGTTCTTC
>NA|TRBV24-1|15|TRBJ2-5|NA
CATSEGSLGKETQYF
TGTGCCACCTCCGAAGGGAGTTTAGGGAAAGAGACCCAGTACTTC
>TRBD1|TRBV3-1/TRBV3-2|13|TRBJ1-2|once
CASSLRQGYGYTF
TGTGCCAGCAGTCTTAGACAGGGGTATGGCTACACCTTC
>TRBD1|TRBV19|14|TRBJ2-7|NA
CASRGTGEFYEQYF
TGTGCCAGTAGAGGGACAGGGGAATTTTACGAGCAGTACTTC
>NA|TRBV14|17|TRBJ2-5|NA
CASSPSSARTSRETQYF
TGTGCCAGCAGTCCATCCTCTGCAAGAACTTCGCGGGAGACCCAGTACTTC
>TRBD1|TRBV5-8|14|TRBJ1-1|NA
CASSPTGPNTEAFF
TGTGCCAGCAGCCCGACAGGGCCCAACACTGAAGCTTTCTTT
>NA|TRBV18|12|TRBJ2-1|NA
CASSRPRNEQFF
TGTGCCAGCTCACGCCCCCGGAATGAGCAGTTCTTC
>TRBD2|TRBV18|17|TRBJ2-1|NA
CASSPSLAEWDGNEQFF
TGTGCCAGCTCACCAAGTCTAGCGGAGTGGGACGGAAATGAGCAGTTCTTC
>TRBD1|TRBV19|12|TRBJ2-1|NA
CASSSNRGKQFF
TGTGCCAGTAGTAGTAACAGGGGCAAGCAGTTCTTC
>TRBD2|TRBV4-3|18|TRBJ2-3|once
CASSQGSGAVFSTDTQYF
TGCGCCAGCAGCCAAGGAAGCGGGGCAGTGTTTAGCACAGATACGCAGTATTTT
>NA|TRBV7-9|12|TRBJ2-7|NA
CASSFDSYEQYF
TGTGCCAGCAGCTTTGACAGCTACGAGCAGTACTTC
>NA|TRBV2|16|TRBJ2-1|NA
CASSESTGLPYNEQFF
TGTGCCAGCAGTGAATCCACGGGACTCCCCTACAATGAGCAGTTCTTC
>NA|TRBV6-1|14|TRBJ2-1|NA
CASSESVDLGEQFF
TGTGCCAGCAGTGAATCGGTCGATCTAGGAGAGCAGTTCTTC
>NA|TRBV7-9|13|TRBJ2-3|NA
CASALFSTDTQYF
TGTGCCAGCGCACTTTTTAGCACAGATACGCAGTATTTT
>NA|TRBV6-5|15|TRBJ1-3|NA
CASRTRTVSGNTIYF
TGTGCCAGCAGAACGAGGACAGTCTCTGGAAACACCATATATTTT